This TCR beta chain appears in the sequencing data of a study of control samples from healthy donors and cancer patients. TCRdb keeps only in-frame clones here, not all; method: immunoSEQ multiplex PCR. Of tens of thousands of clones in the sample, roughly 89% were seen once. Trimming removed 0 bases from V and 2 bases from J, with 8 bases in between. In germline, CDR1 is SGHRS, CDR2 YFSETQ. The CDR3 is 14 residues long. V and J are TRBV5-1 and TRBJ1-1; D possibly corresponds to TRBD1 (6 bases). The source material was PBMCs. The receptor comes from a woman aged 50 to 60 with colorectal cancer. The CDR3 coding sequence is TGCGCCAGCAGCTTGGACAGGGTAAACACTGAAGCTTTCTTT. It translates to CASSLDRVNTEAFF.